This TCR beta chain was recorded in a study of shared clonotypes between healthy human individuals. Points from the study as a whole: The expectation was that sequencing depth would affect clonotype sharing among donors. Compared with clonotypes that all four donors shared, non-shared clonotypes had lower generation probabilities. It was observed that around 5% of naive CD4 clonotypes were shared across a handful of donors. Larger richness was generally estimated for naive than memory subsets.

Details on this clone: Its antigen is undetermined.

Germline V gives CDR1 SGHDN, CDR2 FVKESK. The CDR3 covers 14 residues. V gave up 4 bases and J gave up 3 bases, with 10 bases separating them. The naive CD8 fraction comprised CD45RO-negative cells positively selected for CCR7 and excluded terminally differentiated effector memory CD45RA+ cells. Here immunoSEQ multiplex PCR was the method, and the copy in TCRdb shows in-frame clones only, minus some. The sample carries around 1.9 million clones, about 93% recorded once. The chain carries TRBV14 and TRBJ1-5, with D hard to call. This clonotype was obtained from a man between 18 and 29 years old in good health. Some clones in this sample may be carry-over from other donors' samples. The sequenced sample consisted of naive CD8+ T cells from PBMCs. CDR3 region: CASSRTGSNQPQHF. The CDR3 DNA sequence: TGTGCCAGCAGCCGAACCGGGTCCAATCAGCCCCAGCATTTT. Drawing the rest from reference TRBV14 and TRBJ1-5, the complete variable domain is EAGVTQFPSHSVIEKGQTVTLRCDPISGHDNLYWYRRVMGKEIKFLLHFVKESKQDESGMPNNRFLAERTGGTYSTLKVQPAELEDSGVYFCASSRTGSNQPQHFGDGTRLSIL.